The 27 T cell receptor beta chains in this list originate from one sample, sequenced in a study of response to subunit inactivated influenza vaccine. A single record per CDR3 protein comes from TCRdb applying MiXCR to the RT-PCR reads. The sample contains about 800,000 distinct CDR3 sequences, 21% of which appear only once. The source was PBMCs from blood, collected 5 days after vaccination. These receptors all stem from a middle-aged man who received an inactivated influenza vaccine.

The chain has TRBV25-1 and TRBJ2-1, with 10 bases fitting TRBD2. The germline V gene has CDR1 MGHDK and CDR2 SYGVNS. There are 16 residues in the CDR3. V gave up 2 bases and J gave up 4 bases; unmatched junction bases: 5. The CDR3 is CASSEGASGGYNEQFF. The CDR3 nucleotides are TGTGCCAGCAGTGAAGGGGCTAGCGGGGGATACAATGAGCAGTTCTTC.

This chain connects TRBV3-1 to TRBJ2-7, with TRBD1 identical over 8 bases. V was clipped by 0 bases and J by 4 bases; unmatched bases: 5. Germline V gene lookup returns CDR1 LGHDT and CDR2 YNNKEL (reference sequence). There are 15 residues in the CDR3. The CDR3 nucleotides are TGTGCCAGCAGCCAAGAGACAGGGGCGGGATACGAGCAGTACTTC. It encodes CASSQETGAGYEQYF.

V and J are TRBV4-3 and TRBJ2-7; TRBD2 agrees at 11 bases. This CDR3 is built from 18 residues. Germline V gene sequence: CDR1 LGHNA, CDR2 YSLEER. V was clipped by 0 bases and J by 0 bases; unmatched bases: 7. In DNA form, the CDR3 reads TGCGCCAGCAGCCAAGATGCTAGCGGGGGGCTATCCTCCTACGAGCAGTACTTC. This gives the protein CASSQDASGGLSSYEQYF.

This clonotype has only a few counts. This chain uses TRBV6-1 with TRBJ2-1, with 11 bases lining up with TRBD1. The CDR3 sequence is 16 residues long. CDR1 MNHNS and CDR2 SASEGT come from the germline V gene. The V segment lost 6 bases and the J segment 9 bases; nucleotides outside the gene matches: 13. The CDR3 region is CASRPNPGQGGGEQFF. CDR3 bases: TGTGCCAGCAGGCCTAACCCGGGACAGGGGGGTGGTGAGCAGTTCTTC.

The chain has TRBV20-1 and TRBJ2-5, with TRBD2 matching 9 bases. This CDR3 spans 17 amino acids. V lost 1 base and J lost 4; bases outside the gene matches: 13. CDR1 and CDR2 from the germline V gene are DFQATT and SNEGSKA (reference sequence). The CDR3: CSARVALGLASRETQYF. CDR3 coding DNA: TGCAGTGCTAGAGTAGCCTTGGGACTAGCATCCAGAGAGACCCAGTACTTC.

The V call is TRBV29-1, the J call TRBJ2-1, with 11 bases that match TRBD2. The CDR3 consists of 13 residues. Trimming cost V 7 bases and J 10 bases; bases outside gene matches: 9. Germline values: CDR1 SQVTM, CDR2 ANQGSEA. The CDR3 is CSARLAGYGEQFF. In DNA form, the CDR3 reads TGCAGCGCCCGACTAGCGGGATACGGCGAGCAGTTCTTC.

This clonotype showed up just a few times. V usage is TRBV12-3 or TRBV12-4 and J usage is TRBJ1-1; D is unresolved. Trimming stripped 3 bases from V and 1 base from J, with 15 bases between. This CDR3 region has 16 residues. Written as DNA, the CDR3 is TGTGCCAGCAGTTTTCCCCAGCTGGGCTCGAACACTGAAGCTTTCTTT. It yields the protein CASSFPQLGSNTEAFF.

This clonotype has more than one count but fewer than ten. The chain has TRBV11-2 and TRBJ2-1, with D possibly being TRBD1 (6 bases). Trimming took 5 bases from V and 7 from J, leaving 15 bases between them. The CDR3 covers 14 residues. CDR1 and CDR2 from the germline V gene are SGHAT and FQNNGV. CDR3 sequence (DNA): TGTGCCAGCAGCCCTCCGCAGGGGTGGAATGAGCAGTTCTTC. Its protein is CASSPPQGWNEQFF.

In its sample, this clonotype was seen a few times. The chain combines TRBV27 with TRBJ2-7; no firm D call. The germline V gene has CDR1 MNHEY and CDR2 SMNVEV (reference sequence). V was clipped by 6 bases and J by 2 bases, with 14 bases between them. The CDR3 covers 14 residues. Written as DNA, the CDR3 is TGTGCCAGCAGCCCTTCCTTAATGGCCTACGAGCAGTACTTC. Its translation is CASSPSLMAYEQYF.

This clonotype has more than one count but fewer than ten. The J gene is TRBJ2-3, the V gene TRBV4-1; tentatively, D is TRBD1 (6 bases). V was pared by 4 bases and J by 0 bases, with 14 bases between. There are 16 residues in the CDR3. The germline V gene encodes CDR1 MGHRA and CDR2 YSYEKL. This chain's CDR3 is CASSLRTADSTDTQYF. The CDR3 coding sequence is TGCGCCAGCAGCCTCCGGACAGCGGATAGCACAGATACGCAGTATTTT.

This clonotype was detected only a few times. V and J are TRBV28 and TRBJ1-5; 9 nucleotides line up with TRBD1. V trimming: 8 bases; J trimming: 6 bases; junction bases outside the gene matches: 11. Germline CDR1 reads MDHEN; CDR2 reads SYDVKM. The CDR3 consists of 15 residues. CDR3 coding DNA: TGTGCCAGCGGTATGAGTACAGGGGGCTTTCAGCCCCAGCATTTT. Amino acids: CASGMSTGGFQPQHF.

The chain combines TRBV12-3 or TRBV12-4 with TRBJ2-1; 11 bases are shared with TRBD2. V shed 6 bases and J 0 bases; nucleotides not matched to a gene: 4. CDR3 size: 16 residues. The chain's CDR3 is CASRGLAESSYNEQFF. Written as DNA, the CDR3 is TGTGCCAGCAGGGGACTAGCGGAAAGCTCCTACAATGAGCAGTTCTTC.

In its sample, this clonotype was seen a few times. The chain joins TRBV5-5 to TRBJ1-2, with 8 bases matching TRBD1. CDR3 length: 16 residues. Germline V gene sequence: CDR1 SGHKS, CDR2 YYEKEE (reference sequence). The trim removed 1 base at V and 4 bases at J, leaving 9 bases unmatched. The CDR3 coding sequence is TGTGCCAGCAGCTTGATTTCTGGACAGGGATCCTATGGCTACACCTTC. Translated, it gives CASSLISGQGSYGYTF.

The chain links TRBV4-2 to TRBJ2-3; D gene unclear. Germline CDR1 LGHNA, CDR2 YNFKEQ. This CDR3 has 16 residues. V was cut by 0 bases and J by 1 base, with 11 bases left in between. The CDR3 nucleotides read TGTGCCAGCAGCCAAGAATGGCAGAGTCGCACAGATACGCAGTATTTT. Translating it yields CASSQEWQSRTDTQYF.

The chain couples TRBV28 to TRBJ1-5; TRBD1 matches at 9 bases. Germline CDR1 reads MDHEN; CDR2 reads SYDVKM. The CDR3 runs to 16 residues. V lost 5 bases and J lost 0; bases outside the gene matches: 5. Here the CDR3 reads CASSIMTGGSNQPQHF. As DNA, the CDR3 is TGTGCCAGCAGTATTATGACAGGGGGTAGCAATCAGCCCCAGCATTTT.

This chain links TRBV25-1 with TRBJ1-4, with 8 bases identical to TRBD1. The CDR3 runs to 17 residues. The junction had 15 bases not matched to a gene; V was cut back by 6 bases and J by 6 bases. The germline CDR1 and CDR2 sequences are MGHDK and SYGVNS. The DNA of the CDR3 is TGTGCCAGCAGCCCCACAAGGACAGGGCGGGCGGATGAAAAACTGTTTTTT. Its translation is CASSPTRTGRADEKLFF.

The chain recombines TRBV30 with TRBJ2-2, with 7 bases identical to TRBD2. V shed 6 bases, J shed 0 bases, and the junction held 4 bases outside the gene matches. Per the germline V gene, CDR1 is GTSNPN and CDR2 is SVGIG (reference sequence). The CDR3 totals 14 residues. Here the CDR3 DNA reads TGTGCCTGTGGGGACTACGCGAACACCGGGGAGCTGTTTTTT. This gives the protein CACGDYANTGELFF.

This clonotype has a count of ten or more. The gene calls are TRBV12-3 or TRBV12-4 and TRBJ2-7, with a tentative D call TRBD1 (5 bases). CDR3 length: 13 residues. V gave up 6 bases and J gave up 6 bases, with 15 bases separating them. CDR3 amino acids: CASSPQVPREQYF. CDR3 coding DNA: TGTGCCAGCAGCCCACAGGTACCGCGCGAGCAGTACTTC.

The sample holds a few counts of this clonotype. V usage is TRBV20-1 and J usage is TRBJ2-7; D is ambiguous. In germline, CDR1 is DFQATT, CDR2 SNEGSKA (reference sequence). This CDR3 comprises 12 residues. Trimming shortened V by 6 bases and J by 3 bases, and 12 bases separated the two germline ends. The CDR3 is CSARQDLYEQYF. Here the CDR3 DNA reads TGCAGTGCGAGGCAAGACCTCTACGAGCAGTACTTC.

The rearrangement joins TRBV18 to TRBJ2-3, with D possibly being TRBD2 (5 bases). The V gene lost 2 bases and the J gene lost 2 bases, with 11 bases spanning the gap. Germline CDR1 is KGHSH and CDR2 is LQKENI. The CDR3 is 15 residues long. Here the CDR3 reads CASSPDEGYTDTQYF. The CDR3 coding sequence is TGTGCCAGCTCACCAGATGAGGGTTACACAGATACGCAGTATTTT.

The table lists this clonotype with a few counts. The rearrangement joins TRBV7-9 to TRBJ2-1; 7 positions agree with TRBD1. Trimming at V came to 8 bases and at J to 3 bases, leaving 13 bases not matched to a gene. CDR3 length: 16 residues. Germline V gene lookup returns CDR1 SEHNR and CDR2 FQNEAQ (reference sequence). CDR3: CASWDRSLLNYNEQFF. The CDR3 DNA is TGTGCCAGCTGGGACAGATCCCTCTTAAACTACAATGAGCAGTTCTTC.

In the case of this clonotype: One end of the junction varies from germline; a read error may be responsible. The V gene is TRBV5-1, the J gene TRBJ2-1, with TRBD2 as a possible D gene (6 bases). The CDR3 is 14 amino acids. Germline CDR1 SGHRS, CDR2 YFSETQ. The CDR3: CASSLDRGWNEQFF. The CDR3 nucleotides are TGTGCCAGCAGTTTAGATCGGGGGTGGAATGAGCAGTTCTTC.

This chain joins TRBV5-1 and TRBJ1-5; no clear D gene. Trimming removed 4 bases at V and 4 bases at J, with 18 bases between. Germline loops: CDR1 SGHRS, CDR2 YFSETQ. This CDR3 has 16 residues. Here the CDR3 reads CASSPNGMGGNQPQHF. CDR3 coding DNA: TGCGCCAGCAGCCCCAATGGGATGGGTGGAAATCAGCCCCAGCATTTT.

J is TRBJ2-1 and V is TRBV6-2 or TRBV6-3; D uncertain. CDR3 length: 13 amino acids. Trimming left V 8 bases short and J 7 bases short, with 15 bases between. Germline V CDR1 and CDR2: MNHEY, SVGEGT. CDR3 amino acids: CASHTIGQNEQFF. As DNA, the CDR3 is TGTGCCAGCCACACAATAGGGCAAAATGAGCAGTTCTTC.

In its sample, this clonotype was seen a few times. The chain employs TRBV12-3 or TRBV12-4 and TRBJ2-2; 10 nucleotides align to TRBD2. The trim removed 8 bases at V and 5 bases at J, leaving 5 bases unmatched. CDR3 length: 14 amino acids. Here the CDR3 DNA reads TGTGCCAGCCTAGCGGGAGAACGGACCGGGGAGCTGTTTTTT. Translation gives CASLAGERTGELFF.

The V and J genes are TRBV28 and TRBJ2-5, with 7 bases aligning to TRBD1. Germline V gene sequence: CDR1 MDHEN, CDR2 SYDVKM. J was trimmed by 5 bases and V by 6 bases; bases with no gene match: 9. The CDR3 runs 14 residues. The CDR3 here is CASREQGWGETQYF. As DNA, the CDR3 is TGTGCCAGCAGGGAACAGGGGTGGGGGGAGACCCAGTACTTC.

This rearrangement joins TRBV7-9 to TRBJ2-7; 7 nucleotides align to TRBD1. Losses at the gene ends were 6 bases for V and 2 bases for J; bases not matched to a gene: 13. Germline loops: CDR1 SEHNR, CDR2 FQNEAQ (reference sequence). The CDR3 totals 16 residues. The CDR3 protein is CASRGKGRQGPYEQYF. The CDR3 DNA follows: TGTGCCAGCAGGGGAAAGGGCCGACAGGGACCCTACGAGCAGTACTTC. The whole variable domain, filled in from reference TRBV7-9 and TRBJ2-7, reads DTGVSQNPRHKITKRGQNVTFRCDPISEHNRLYWYRQTLGQGPEFLTYFQNEAQLEKSRLLSDRFSAERPKGSFSTLEIQRTEQGDSAMYLCASRGKGRQGPYEQYFGPGTRLTVT.